The sequence of this T cell receptor beta chain was determined in a study of post-analysis software for immune sequencing data. Points from the study as a whole: Under the F measure, samples that were prepared in one batch clustered strongly together. With TRBV5-6, TRBV5-1 and TRBV20-1 included, about five TRBV segments were more frequent in patients than in controls.

The germline gives CDR1 SGHTA, CDR2 FQGNSA. The V and J ends lost 5 bases and 1 base respectively, with 9 bases between them. The CDR3 contains 15 residues. TCR beta cDNA libraries included unique molecular identifiers. About 500,000 cDNA molecules came from approximately 1 to 10 million T cells. TCRdb passed the PCR reads through MiXCR, listing each CDR3 protein once. The table includes hundreds of thousands of distinct CDR3 sequences, 44% detected once. By its share, this clonotype is medium-sized. Its specificity is unknown. The source material was blood. This TCR derives from a girl aged 5-17 years with multiple sclerosis. V and J are TRBV7-2 and TRBJ2-6; no reliable D call. The CDR3 coding sequence is TGTGCCAGCAGCCCGGCTGGATCTGGGGCCAACGTCCTGACTTTC. Protein product: CASSPAGSGANVLTF.